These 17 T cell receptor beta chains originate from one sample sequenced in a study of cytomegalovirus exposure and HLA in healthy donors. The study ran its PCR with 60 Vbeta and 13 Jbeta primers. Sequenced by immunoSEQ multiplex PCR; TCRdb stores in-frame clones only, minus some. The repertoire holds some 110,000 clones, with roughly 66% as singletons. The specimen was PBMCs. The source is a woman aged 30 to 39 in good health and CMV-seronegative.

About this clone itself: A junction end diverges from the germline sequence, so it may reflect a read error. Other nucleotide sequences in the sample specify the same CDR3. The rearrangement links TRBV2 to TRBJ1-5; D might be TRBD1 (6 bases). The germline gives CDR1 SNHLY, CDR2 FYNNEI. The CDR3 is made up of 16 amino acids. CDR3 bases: TGTGCCAGCAACCTATGGGGGCCAGGAGGCAATCAGCCCCAGCACTTT. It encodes CASNLWGPGGNQPQHF. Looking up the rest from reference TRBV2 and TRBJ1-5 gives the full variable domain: EPEVTQTPSHQVTQMGQEVILRCVPISNHLYFYWYRQILGQKVEFLVSFYNNEISEKSEIFDDQFSVERPDGSNFTLKIRSTKLEDSAMYFCASNLWGPGGNQPQHFGDGTRLSIL.

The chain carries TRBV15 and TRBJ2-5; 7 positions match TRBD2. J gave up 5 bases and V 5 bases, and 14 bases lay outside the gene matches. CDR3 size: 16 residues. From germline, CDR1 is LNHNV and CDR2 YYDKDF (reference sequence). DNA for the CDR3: TGTGCCACCAGCGGGGGGGACTCAACTCCGGCGGAGACCCAGTACTTC. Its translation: CATSGGDSTPAETQYF.

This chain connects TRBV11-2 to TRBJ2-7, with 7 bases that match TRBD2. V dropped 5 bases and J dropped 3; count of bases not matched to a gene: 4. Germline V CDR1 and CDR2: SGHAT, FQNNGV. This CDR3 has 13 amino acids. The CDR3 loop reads CASSTGLNYEQYF. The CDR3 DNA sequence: TGTGCCAGCAGCACGGGACTAAACTACGAGCAGTACTTC.

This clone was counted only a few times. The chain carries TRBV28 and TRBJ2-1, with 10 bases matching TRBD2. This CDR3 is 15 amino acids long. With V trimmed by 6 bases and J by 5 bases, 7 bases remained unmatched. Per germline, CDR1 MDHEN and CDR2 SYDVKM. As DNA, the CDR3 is TGTGCCAGCAGCCTAAGCGGGAGGGACAACAATGAGCAGTTCTTC. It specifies CASSLSGRDNNEQFF. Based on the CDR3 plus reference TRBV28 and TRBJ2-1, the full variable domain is DVKVTQSSRYLVKRTGEKVFLECVQDMDHENMFWYRQDPGLGLRLIYFSYDVKMKEKGDIPEGYSVSREKKERFSLILESASTNQTSMYLCASSLSGRDNNEQFFGPGTRLTVL.

The DNA for the CDR3 is TGCGCCAGCAGCTTGGATCGGTCATACAATGAGCAGTTCTTC. Protein sequence: CASSLDRSYNEQFF. This chain joins TRBV5-1 and TRBJ2-1; D is unclear. Between the trimmed V and J ends, which lost 0 bases and 4 bases, there was a span of 8 bases. This CDR3 contains 14 residues. Germline CDR1 reads SGHRS; CDR2 reads YFSETQ.

The CDR3 here is CATSRDMMGQPYTEAFF. The DNA for the CDR3 is TGTGCCACCAGCAGAGATATGATGGGGCAGCCATACACTGAAGCTTTCTTT. V usage is TRBV15 and J usage is TRBJ1-1, with a tentative D call TRBD1 (5 bases). The CDR3 has 17 amino acids. Trimming took off 0 bases at V and 3 bases at J, with 17 bases between the two ends. Per the germline V gene, CDR1 is LNHNV and CDR2 is YYDKDF (reference sequence).

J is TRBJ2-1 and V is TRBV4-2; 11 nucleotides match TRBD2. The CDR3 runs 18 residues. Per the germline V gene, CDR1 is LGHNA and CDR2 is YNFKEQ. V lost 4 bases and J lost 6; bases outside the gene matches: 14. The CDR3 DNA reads TGTGCCAGCAGCCCGTTTCCGTCTCGGACTAGCGGGTCCAATGAGCAGTTCTTC. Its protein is CASSPFPSRTSGSNEQFF.

CDR3 amino acids: CSVGAGGYEQYF. CDR3 sequence (DNA): TGCAGCGTTGGGGCGGGAGGGTACGAGCAGTACTTC. The rearrangement uses TRBV29-1 and TRBJ2-7; TRBD2 aligns across 9 bases. This CDR3 has 12 residues. The germline V gene encodes CDR1 SQVTM and CDR2 ANQGSEA. J gave up 4 bases and V 4 bases, and 2 bases lay outside the gene matches.

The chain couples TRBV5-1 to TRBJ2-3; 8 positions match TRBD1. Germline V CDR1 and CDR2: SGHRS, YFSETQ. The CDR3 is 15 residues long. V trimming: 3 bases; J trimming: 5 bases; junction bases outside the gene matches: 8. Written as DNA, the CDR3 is TGCGCCAGCAGCTACGGACAGGGACGGGGAGATACGCAGTATTTT. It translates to CASSYGQGRGDTQYF.

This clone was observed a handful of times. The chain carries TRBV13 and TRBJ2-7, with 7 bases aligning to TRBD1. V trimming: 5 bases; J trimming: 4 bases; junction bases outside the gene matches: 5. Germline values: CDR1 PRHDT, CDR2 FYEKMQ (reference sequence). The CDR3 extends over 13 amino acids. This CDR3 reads CASSGGQPYEQYF. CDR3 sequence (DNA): TGTGCCAGCAGCGGGGGACAGCCTTACGAGCAGTACTTC. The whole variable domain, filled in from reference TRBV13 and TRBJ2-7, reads AAGVIQSPRHLIKEKRETATLKCYPIPRHDTVYWYQQGPGQDPQFLISFYEKMQSDKGSIPDRFSAQQFSDYHSELNMSSLELGDSALYFCASSGGQPYEQYFGPGTRLTVT.

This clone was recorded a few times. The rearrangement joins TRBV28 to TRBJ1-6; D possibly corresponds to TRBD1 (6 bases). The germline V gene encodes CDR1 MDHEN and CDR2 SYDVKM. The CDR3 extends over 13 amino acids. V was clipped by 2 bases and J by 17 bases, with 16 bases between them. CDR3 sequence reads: CASSLRYRAGIHF. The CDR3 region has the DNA TGTGCCAGCAGTTTACGATACAGGGCCGGCATCCACTTT. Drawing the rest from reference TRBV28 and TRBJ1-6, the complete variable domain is DVKVTQSSRYLVKRTGEKVFLECVQDMDHENMFWYRQDPGLGLRLIYFSYDVKMKEKGDIPEGYSVSREKKERFSLILESASTNQTSMYLCASSLRYRAGIHFGNGTRLTVT.

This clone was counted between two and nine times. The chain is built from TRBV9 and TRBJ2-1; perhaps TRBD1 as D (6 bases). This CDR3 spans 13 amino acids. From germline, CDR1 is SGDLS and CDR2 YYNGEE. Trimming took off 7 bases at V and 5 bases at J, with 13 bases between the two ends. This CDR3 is CASDSGADNEQFF. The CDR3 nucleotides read TGTGCCAGCGACTCAGGGGCGGACAATGAGCAGTTCTTC.

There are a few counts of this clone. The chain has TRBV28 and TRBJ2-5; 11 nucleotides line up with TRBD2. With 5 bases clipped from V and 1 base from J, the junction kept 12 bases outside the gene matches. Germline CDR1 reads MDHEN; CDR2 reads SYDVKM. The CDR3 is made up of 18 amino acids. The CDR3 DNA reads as TGTGCCAGCAGTCCCCTCTATCCGGGGACTAGCGGCCAAGAGACCCAGTACTTC. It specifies CASSPLYPGTSGQETQYF.

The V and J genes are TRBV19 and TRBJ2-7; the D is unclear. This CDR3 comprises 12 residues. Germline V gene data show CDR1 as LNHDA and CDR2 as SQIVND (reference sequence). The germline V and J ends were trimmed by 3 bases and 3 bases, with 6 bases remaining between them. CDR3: CASSIPGYEQYF. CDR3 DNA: TGTGCCAGTAGTATCCCGGGCTACGAGCAGTACTTC. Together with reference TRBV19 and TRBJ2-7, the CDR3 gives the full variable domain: DGGITQSPKYLFRKEGQNVTLSCEQNLNHDAMYWYRQDPGQGLRLIYYSQIVNDFQKGDIAEGYSVSREKKESFPLTVTSAQKNPTAFYLCASSIPGYEQYFGPGTRLTVT.

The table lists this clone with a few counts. As DNA, the CDR3 is TGTGCCAGCAGCCCGAGCGGGGGGCAAGAGACCCAGTACTTC. Its protein is CASSPSGGQETQYF. This chain links TRBV7-9 with TRBJ2-5, with 9 bases aligning to TRBD2. J lost 2 bases, V lost 5 bases, and 3 bases had no gene match. Germline values: CDR1 SEHNR, CDR2 FQNEAQ (reference sequence). This CDR3 is built from 14 residues.

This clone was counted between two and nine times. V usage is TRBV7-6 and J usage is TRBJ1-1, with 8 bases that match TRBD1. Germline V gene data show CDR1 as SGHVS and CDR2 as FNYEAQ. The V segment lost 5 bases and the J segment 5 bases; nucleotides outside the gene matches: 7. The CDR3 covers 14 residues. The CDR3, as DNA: TGTGCCAGCAGCCCTGCAGGGGGCATGACTGAAGCTTTCTTT. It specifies CASSPAGGMTEAFF.

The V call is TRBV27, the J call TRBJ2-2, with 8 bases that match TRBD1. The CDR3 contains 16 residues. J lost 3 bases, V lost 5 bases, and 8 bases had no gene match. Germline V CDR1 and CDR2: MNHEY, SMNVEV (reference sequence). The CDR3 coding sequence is TGTGCCAGCAGTAAGCCCCCGGGACAGGACACCGGGGAGCTGTTTTTT. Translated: CASSKPPGQDTGELFF.